Below are 20 T cell receptor beta chains sequenced from a single sample in a study of T cells in Graves' hyperthyroidism and ophthalmopathy. There were TCR beta CDR3 regions amplified from RNA transcripts. First-round RT-PCR targeting the TCR CDR3 was performed with the HTBI primer set. Using its own MiXCR run on the multiplex PCR reads, TCRdb lists one record per CDR3 protein. Of about 250,000 distinct CDR3 sequences listed, approximately 20% were seen once; the top ten hold around 62%. Sequencing input: blood. Every receptor here comes from a man younger than 40 with Graves' ophthalmopathy.

The rearrangement joins TRBV30 to TRBJ2-7, with 13 bases that match TRBD2. Per germline, CDR1 GTSNPN and CDR2 SVGIG (reference sequence). After removal of 7 bases from V and 4 bases from J, the junction contained 7 bases not matched to a gene. This CDR3 is 14 amino acids long. CDR3 protein: CASTGTSGNYEQYF. The CDR3 coding sequence is TGTGCCTCCACGGGGACTAGCGGGAATTACGAGCAGTACTTC.

This clonotype has just a few counts. The chain recombines TRBV20-1 with TRBJ2-7, with 11 bases fitting TRBD2. In germline, CDR1 is DFQATT, CDR2 SNEGSKA (reference sequence). J lost 4 bases, V lost 6 bases, and 8 bases had no gene match. There are 14 residues in the CDR3. CDR3 loop: CSAPLAGGGYEQYF. In DNA form, the CDR3 reads TGCAGTGCCCCGCTAGCGGGAGGCGGGTACGAGCAGTACTTC.

This clonotype was seen ten or more times. This chain uses TRBV12-5 with TRBJ2-1; 7 bases map to TRBD2. Germline-derived CDR1 and CDR2 are LGHNT and FRNRAP. V dropped 5 bases and J dropped 1; count of bases not matched to a gene: 2. The CDR3 is 14 residues long. The CDR3, as DNA: TGTGCTAGTGGTCGGGGGGTATCCTACAATGAGCAGTTCTTC. Its translation is CASGRGVSYNEQFF.

The chain carries TRBV14 and TRBJ2-1; a possible D gene is TRBD2 (5 bases). The germline V gene has CDR1 SGHDN and CDR2 FVKESK. There are 18 residues in the CDR3. V gave up 1 base and J gave up 8 bases, with 24 bases separating them. CDR3: CASSQVLWTGLTEDEQFF. CDR3 bases: TGTGCCAGCAGCCAAGTTCTTTGGACTGGTCTAACGGAAGATGAGCAGTTCTTC.

This chain connects TRBV4-1 to TRBJ1-1; D is undetermined. The V gene's germline CDR1 is MGHRA and CDR2 YSYEKL. The CDR3 contains 16 residues. The ends were cut back, 0 bases at V and 0 bases at J, with 11 bases in the middle. DNA of the CDR3: TGCGCCAGCAGCCAAGATCTTCGGGGTATGAACACTGAAGCTTTCTTT. Protein: CASSQDLRGMNTEAFF.

The V and J genes are TRBV6-6 and TRBJ1-1, with D unresolved. Germline V gives CDR1 MNHNY, CDR2 SVGAGI (reference sequence). The V gene lost 2 bases and the J gene lost 0 bases, with 16 bases spanning the gap. The CDR3 contains 17 residues. The CDR3 here is CASSYGAAPELNTEAFF. In DNA form, the CDR3 reads TGTGCCAGCAGTTACGGCGCAGCACCTGAATTGAACACTGAAGCTTTCTTT.

As for this clonotype: An end of the junction does not agree with germline; a read error may underlie this. The chain recombines TRBV5-1 with TRBJ2-1; D tentatively fits TRBD1 or TRBD2 (6 bases each). Per the germline V gene, CDR1 is SGHRS and CDR2 is YFSETQ. The CDR3 runs 14 residues. The CDR3 protein is CASNRGGNDNEQFF. The CDR3 nucleotides are TGTGCCAGCAACAGAGGGGGGAACGACAATGAGCAGTTCTTC.

This chain joins TRBV28 and TRBJ1-2; D is perhaps TRBD1 (5 bases). Germline CDR1 and CDR2: MDHEN and SYDVKM. The CDR3 runs 13 residues. Trimming stripped 6 bases from V and 8 bases from J, with 16 bases between. The CDR3 reads CASSLVDRFGYTF. The CDR3 nucleotides are TGTGCCAGCAGCCTCGTCGACAGATTCGGCTACACCTTC.

In its sample, this clonotype was seen a few times. This chain connects TRBV11-2 to TRBJ1-3; the match to TRBD1 covers 10 bases. Germline loops: CDR1 SGHAT, CDR2 FQNNGV. CDR3 length equals 15 residues. The ends lost 5 bases at V and 4 bases at J; junction bases unmatched: 5. CDR3 sequence reads: CASSPGQGGGNTIYF. The CDR3 DNA sequence: TGTGCCAGCAGCCCCGGACAGGGGGGAGGAAACACCATATATTTT.

This sequence joins TRBV24-1 and TRBJ1-1; D gene ambiguous. Germline-derived CDR1 and CDR2 are KGHDR and SFDVKD. V was clipped by 11 bases and J by 1 base, with 4 bases between them. The CDR3 runs 10 residues. CDR3 amino acids: CAIKNTEAFF. CDR3 in DNA: TGTGCCATCAAGAACACTGAAGCTTTCTTT.

This clonotype was seen at least ten times. This chain uses TRBV20-1 with TRBJ2-5; the match to TRBD2 covers 9 bases. This CDR3 has 14 residues. Germline assignment: CDR1 DFQATT and CDR2 SNEGSKA (reference sequence). Germline trimming cut 5 bases from V and 4 bases from J; bases unmatched to any gene: 8. The CDR3 reads CSADLGLARETQYF. The CDR3 DNA reads TGCAGTGCTGATCTAGGACTAGCGAGAGAGACCCAGTACTTC.

This clonotype was counted ten times or more. The genes are TRBV28 and TRBJ2-3; the D gene could be TRBD1 or TRBD2 (5 bases each). The germline V gene has CDR1 MDHEN and CDR2 SYDVKM. The CDR3 sequence is 18 residues long. V was cut by 6 bases and J by 1 base, with 23 bases left in between. CDR3 amino acids: CASSSPRATGARTDTQYF. CDR3 nucleotide sequence: TGTGCCAGCAGCTCTCCACGGGCCACCGGGGCCCGCACAGATACGCAGTATTTT.

This chain connects TRBV12-3 or TRBV12-4 to TRBJ2-3; 8 bases are a match to TRBD2. V lost 5 bases and J lost 9; bases outside the gene matches: 13. The CDR3 covers 15 residues. CDR3 nucleotide sequence: TGTGCCAGCAGTCGGGAAGCGGGAGTGAGGGGCACGCAGTATTTT. The encoded protein is CASSREAGVRGTQYF.

This clonotype was counted a few times. The chain recombines TRBV3-1 with TRBJ1-5, with unresolved D. This CDR3 region has 14 residues. V lost 5 bases and J 11 bases, leaving 19 bases between the germline ends. Per germline, CDR1 LGHDT and CDR2 YNNKEL (reference sequence). The CDR3 region is CASSGGLLVEAQHF. CDR3 sequence (DNA): TGTGCCAGCAGCGGAGGTCTGTTGGTTGAGGCCCAGCATTTT. Together with reference TRBV3-1 and TRBJ1-5, the CDR3 gives the full variable domain: DTAVSQTPKYLVTQMGNDKSIKCEQNLGHDTMYWYKQDSKKFLKIMFSYNNKELIINETVPNRFSPKSPDKAHLNLHINSLELGDSAVYFCASSGGLLVEAQHFGDGTRLSIL.

The table lists this clonotype with a few counts. The chain uses TRBV20-1 and TRBJ1-5; maybe TRBD1 (6 bases). Trimming pared 5 bases from V and 4 bases from J, leaving 9 bases between. The germline gives CDR1 DFQATT, CDR2 SNEGSKA (reference sequence). The CDR3 consists of 12 residues. CDR3 sequence reads: CSARDTNQPQHF. In DNA form, the CDR3 reads TGCAGTGCTCGGGACACTAATCAGCCCCAGCATTTT.

The sample holds many counts of this clonotype. This rearrangement joins TRBV2 to TRBJ2-7; possible D gene TRBD2, 5 bases. Looked up from germline, CDR1 is SNHLY and CDR2 is FYNNEI. V was clipped by 5 bases and J by 0 bases, with 14 bases between them. The CDR3 contains 15 residues. CDR3 sequence (DNA): TGTGCCAGCAGTATCGATTTAGGGAGCTCCTACGAGCAGTACTTC. This sequence encodes CASSIDLGSSYEQYF.

The chain carries TRBV7-9 and TRBJ2-7; possibly TRBD1 for D (6 bases). Germline V gene sequence: CDR1 SEHNR, CDR2 FQNEAQ (reference sequence). The V and J ends lost 2 bases and 6 bases respectively, with 17 bases between them. The CDR3 contains 15 residues. The CDR3 region is CASSLWLAGAGEQYF. CDR3 DNA: TGTGCCAGCAGCTTATGGTTAGCAGGGGCAGGCGAGCAGTACTTC.

The V call is TRBV7-2, the J call TRBJ2-7; TRBD2 matches 7 bases. Trimming removed 1 base from V and 4 bases from J; junction bases left unmatched: 7. Per germline, CDR1 SGHTA and CDR2 FQGNSA. The CDR3 covers 15 residues. The CDR3 DNA is TGTGCCAGCAGCTTAGGGGGCGGGAGAGGGTACGAGCAGTACTTC. Its translation: CASSLGGGRGYEQYF.

This clonotype showed up just a few times. The V call is TRBV13, the J call TRBJ2-7; 7 nucleotides match TRBD2. Looked up from germline, CDR1 is PRHDT and CDR2 is FYEKMQ (reference sequence). Unmatched junction bases numbered 15, after V lost 7 bases and J lost 6 bases. CDR3 length equals 15 residues. The CDR3 loop reads CASNLRPDTGGEQYF. CDR3 DNA: TGTGCCAGCAACTTGCGACCAGACACGGGGGGCGAGCAGTACTTC.

The J gene is TRBJ2-1, the V gene TRBV7-9; TRBD1 matches 10 bases. With 5 bases clipped from V and 2 bases from J, the junction kept 3 bases outside the gene matches. The germline V gene has CDR1 SEHNR and CDR2 FQNEAQ (reference sequence). CDR3 size: 15 residues. As DNA, the CDR3 is TGTGCCAGCAGCACTGGGACAGGGGCCTACAATGAGCAGTTCTTC. Protein: CASSTGTGAYNEQFF.